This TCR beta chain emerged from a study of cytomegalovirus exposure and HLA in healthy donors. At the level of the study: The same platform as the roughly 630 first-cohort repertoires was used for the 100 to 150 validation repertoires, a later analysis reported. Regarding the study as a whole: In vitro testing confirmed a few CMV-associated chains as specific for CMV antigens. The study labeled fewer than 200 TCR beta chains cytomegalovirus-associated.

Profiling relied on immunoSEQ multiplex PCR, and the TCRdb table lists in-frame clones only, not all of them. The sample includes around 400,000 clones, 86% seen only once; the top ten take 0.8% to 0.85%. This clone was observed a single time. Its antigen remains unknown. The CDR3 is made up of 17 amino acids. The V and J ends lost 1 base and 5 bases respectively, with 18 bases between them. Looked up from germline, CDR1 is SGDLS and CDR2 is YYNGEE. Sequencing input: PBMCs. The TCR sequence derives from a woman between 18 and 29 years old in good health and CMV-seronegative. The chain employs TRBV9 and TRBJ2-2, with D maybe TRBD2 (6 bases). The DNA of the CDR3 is TGTGCCAGCAGCGTATATCCCCCTCTAGGAGGGACCGGGGAGCTGTTTTTT. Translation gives CASSVYPPLGGTGELFF.